One sample yielded the 24 T cell receptor beta chains listed below, sequenced in a study of neoadjuvant nivolumab and ipilimumab in lung cancer. TCRdb keeps only in-frame clones here, not all; method: immunoSEQ multiplex PCR. The table includes about 38,000 clones, approximately 92% detected once. The sequencing here drew on peripheral blood, taken before neoadjuvant nivolumab, alone or with ipilimumab. The source of these receptors is an adult with non-small cell lung cancer.

The V gene is TRBV4-1, the J gene TRBJ2-7, with 8 bases identical to TRBD2. The CDR3 runs 15 residues. Germline CDR1 is MGHRA and CDR2 is YSYEKL. V lost 4 bases and J lost 3; bases outside the gene matches: 8. CDR3 bases: TGCGCCAGCAGCCTCCATAGCGGGAAGGGCTACGAGCAGTACTTC. Its protein is CASSLHSGKGYEQYF.

The chain has TRBV4-2 and TRBJ2-7, with D possibly called TRBD1 or TRBD2 (5 bases each). The CDR3 spans 14 residues. Germline V gene sequence: CDR1 LGHNA, CDR2 YNFKEQ. V was shortened by 1 base and J by 2 bases, with 9 bases between the two germline ends. The CDR3 region has the DNA TGTGCCAGCAGCCAAGGGGACCTAGCCTACGAGCAGTACTTC. Translation gives CASSQGDLAYEQYF.

The chain is built from TRBV19 and TRBJ2-5; TRBD1 is a possible D gene (5 bases). Germline assignment: CDR1 LNHDA and CDR2 SQIVND (reference sequence). The V end was cut by 6 bases, the J end by 3 bases, with 14 bases between. The CDR3 runs 14 residues. For the CDR3, the DNA is TGTGCCAGTAGGCCAACAGTAGGGGAAGAGACCCAGTACTTC. It translates to CASRPTVGEETQYF.

V usage is TRBV27 and J usage is TRBJ2-1; perhaps TRBD2 as D (5 bases). The CDR3 has 13 amino acids. Trimming pared 3 bases from V and 5 bases from J, leaving 8 bases between. Germline CDR1 MNHEY, CDR2 SMNVEV (reference sequence). In DNA form, the CDR3 reads TGTGCCAGCAGTTTTTCCGGGGACAATGAGCAGTTCTTC. It specifies CASSFSGDNEQFF.

V and J are TRBV5-1 and TRBJ2-1; unclear D gene. Trimming cost V 2 bases and J 9 bases, with 9 bases left between them. The germline gives CDR1 SGHRS, CDR2 YFSETQ. The CDR3 has 12 residues. Here the CDR3 DNA reads TGCGCCAGCAGCTTTAACGACGGTGAGCAGTTCTTC. Translated: CASSFNDGEQFF.

This chain joins TRBV7-2 and TRBJ2-7, with D possibly being TRBD1 or TRBD2 (7 bases each). Per germline, CDR1 SGHTA and CDR2 FQGNSA. V shed 5 bases and J shed 2 bases, with 22 bases lying between them. The CDR3 has 17 residues. The CDR3: CASSAQEVGGGPYEQYF. The CDR3 bases are TGTGCCAGCAGCGCACAAGAGGTGGGAGGGGGCCCCTACGAGCAGTACTTC.

This chain uses TRBV18 with TRBJ1-4; TRBD1 matches at 8 bases. J lost 3 bases, V lost 4 bases, and 4 bases had no gene match. The V gene's germline CDR1 is KGHSH and CDR2 LQKENI. CDR3 length: 15 amino acids. CDR3 loop: CASSRLQGANEKLFF. DNA of the CDR3: TGTGCCAGCTCACGACTACAGGGGGCTAATGAAAAACTGTTTTTT.

The chain joins TRBV9 to TRBJ2-5, with a possible D match to TRBD2 (6 bases). V lost 0 bases and J 4 bases, leaving 10 bases between the germline ends. Germline V gives CDR1 SGDLS, CDR2 YYNGEE. The CDR3 totals 14 residues. CDR3 protein: CASSVAGVRETQYF. DNA for the CDR3: TGTGCCAGCAGCGTAGCGGGGGTCCGAGAGACCCAGTACTTC.

This chain connects TRBV19 to TRBJ2-5, with 9 bases identical to TRBD2. From germline, CDR1 is LNHDA and CDR2 SQIVND (reference sequence). The CDR3 has 15 residues. After removal of 5 bases from V and 5 bases from J, the junction contained 9 bases not matched to a gene. The CDR3: CASSLGSGRSETQYF. Here the CDR3 DNA reads TGTGCCAGTAGTTTGGGTAGCGGGAGAAGTGAGACCCAGTACTTC. Drawing the rest from reference TRBV19 and TRBJ2-5, the complete variable domain is DGGITQSPKYLFRKEGQNVTLSCEQNLNHDAMYWYRQDPGQGLRLIYYSQIVNDFQKGDIAEGYSVSREKKESFPLTVTSAQKNPTAFYLCASSLGSGRSETQYFGPGTRLLVL.

This sequence joins TRBV7-2 and TRBJ1-5; unclear D gene. CDR1 is SGHTA and CDR2 is FQGNSA in the germline V gene. Trimming left V 0 bases short and J 5 bases short, with 11 bases between. The CDR3 covers 15 residues. CDR3 DNA sequence: TGTGCCAGCAGCTTAGCGCCGGGTACGGATCAGCCCCAGCATTTT. Translation: CASSLAPGTDQPQHF.

The chain employs TRBV6-1 and TRBJ2-3; 8 bases are shared with TRBD1. This CDR3 is built from 14 residues. J gave up 4 bases and V 11 bases, and 11 bases lay outside the gene matches. Germline V CDR1 and CDR2: MNHNS, SASEGT. CDR3 coding DNA: TGTGCCGGCCACGTCAGGGGGCAATCAGATACGCAGTATTTT. It codes for CAGHVRGQSDTQYF.

This clone has more than one count but fewer than ten. The V and J genes are TRBV10-3 and TRBJ2-1, with TRBD2 matching over 11 bases. Germline values: CDR1 ENHRY, CDR2 SYGVKD. CDR3 length: 13 amino acids. V lost 10 bases, J lost 7 bases, and 6 bases stayed unmatched. The CDR3: CATTSGRDNEQFF. CDR3 bases: TGTGCCACCACTAGCGGGAGAGATAATGAGCAGTTCTTC.

This clone has a single count. Germline and junction disagree at one end, which may indicate a read error. The CDR3 protein is CASRLDRGPANTGELFF. Here the CDR3 DNA reads TGTGCCAGCAGATTAGACAGGGGCCCTGCGAACACCGGGGAGCTGTTTTTT. This rearrangement joins TRBV7-2 to TRBJ2-2, with TRBD1 matching over 8 bases. CDR1 and CDR2 (germline): SGHTA, FQGNSA. The CDR3 consists of 17 residues.

The rearrangement links TRBV7-8 to TRBJ2-1; D unclear. This CDR3 contains 15 residues. CDR1 and CDR2 from the germline V gene are SGHVS and FQNEAQ. V was clipped by 1 base and J by 4 bases, with 11 bases between them. The CDR3 sequence is CASSLGWETYNEQFF. The CDR3 DNA reads as TGTGCCAGCAGCTTAGGGTGGGAAACGTACAATGAGCAGTTCTTC.

J is TRBJ1-5 and V is TRBV2; TRBD1 matches 8 bases. Germline trimming cut 6 bases from V and 3 bases from J; bases unmatched to any gene: 7. Per the germline V gene, CDR1 is SNHLY and CDR2 is FYNNEI. CDR3 length: 15 residues. The CDR3 DNA reads TGTGCCAGCAGCCGCGAGACAGGGGACAATCAGCCCCAGCATTTT. It yields the protein CASSRETGDNQPQHF.

Concerning this clone itself: The final CDR3 position lacks the conserved phenylalanine or tryptophan, pointing to a likely read error. Because the CDR3's place on the DNA is in doubt, the DNA is left out and the CDR3 is given as listed by TCRdb. V and J are TRBV5-6 and TRBJ2-7; the table calls TRBD2, which could not be checked here. The CDR3 spans 13 residues, counting both ends. The germline CDR1 and CDR2 sequences are SGHDT and YYEEEE. The CDR3: CASSLGRGTSGGL.

The chain links TRBV7-2 to TRBJ1-3; D is undetermined. Per the germline V gene, CDR1 is SGHTA and CDR2 is FQGNSA. V shed 1 base and J shed 7 bases, with 14 bases lying between them. The CDR3 is 15 residues long. CDR3 bases: TGTGCCAGCAGCTTAGGACACCGTACCGGGAACACCATATATTTT. It translates to CASSLGHRTGNTIYF. Full variable domain (missing parts from reference TRBV7-2 and TRBJ1-3): GAGVSQSPSNKVTEKGKDVELRCDPISGHTALYWYRQSLGQGLEFLIYFQGNSAPDKSGLPSDRFSAERTGGSVSTLTIQRTQQEDSAVYLCASSLGHRTGNTIYFGEGSWLTVV.

The rearrangement joins TRBV11-2 to TRBJ1-1; TRBD1 agrees at 9 bases. The trim removed 4 bases at V and 3 bases at J, leaving 3 bases unmatched. The CDR3 sequence is 14 residues long. Germline values: CDR1 SGHAT, CDR2 FQNNGV. CDR3 region: CASSSRTGDTEAFF. CDR3 in DNA: TGTGCCAGCAGCTCCCGGACAGGGGACACTGAAGCTTTCTTT.

The CDR3 region has the DNA TGTGCCAGCAGCGTAGTAAGAGGGGGCTACACCTTC. As protein: CASSVVRGGYTF. The chain employs TRBV9 and TRBJ1-2, with D unresolved. Germline lookup yields CDR1 SGDLS and CDR2 YYNGEE. The CDR3 loop spans 12 amino acids. Trimming took off 0 bases at V and 8 bases at J, with 8 bases between the two ends.

The chain couples TRBV11-3 to TRBJ2-1, with 10 bases lining up with TRBD2. The CDR3 contains 15 residues. V lost 6 bases to trimming and J lost 2 bases; unmatched junction nucleotides: 4. Germline V CDR1 and CDR2: SGHNT, YENEEA. CDR3 sequence (DNA): TGTGCCAGCAGTTCTAGCGGGGGCACCTACAATGAGCAGTTCTTC. Encoded protein: CASSSSGGTYNEQFF.

The chain carries TRBV29-1 and TRBJ1-2, with 8 bases matching TRBD1. The trim removed 0 bases at V and 10 bases at J, leaving 7 bases unmatched. CDR3 length: 13 residues. Per the germline V gene, CDR1 is SQVTM and CDR2 is ANQGSEA. The CDR3 DNA follows: TGCAGCGTTGAAGAGGACAGGGAGGTATACTACACCTTC. Its translation is CSVEEDREVYYTF.

The rearrangement uses TRBV4-1 and TRBJ1-1, with D perhaps TRBD1 (5 bases). The germline V gene encodes CDR1 MGHRA and CDR2 YSYEKL. Trimming pared 0 bases from V and 6 bases from J, leaving 17 bases between. The length of the CDR3 is 16 residues. CDR3 region: CASSQEPIGGAPEAFF. CDR3 nucleotides: TGCGCCAGCAGCCAAGAACCCATAGGCGGGGCCCCTGAAGCTTTCTTT.

This clone was seen just once. CDR3 region: CASSSTRDNTEAFF. For the CDR3, the DNA is TGTGCCAGCAGTTCTACCAGGGACAACACTGAAGCTTTCTTT. The chain combines TRBV6-5 with TRBJ1-1; maybe TRBD1 (5 bases). V lost 4 bases, J lost 2 bases, and 11 bases lay in between. This CDR3 region has 14 residues. CDR1 is MNHEY and CDR2 is SVGAGI in the germline V gene.

This sequence joins TRBV4-2 and TRBJ2-7; D call uncertain. The length of the CDR3 is 18 residues. In germline, CDR1 is LGHNA, CDR2 YNFKEQ. With 0 bases removed from V and 4 bases from J, the gap between germline ends came to 22 bases. The CDR3 DNA reads TGTGCCAGCAGCCAAGATTCGAGACGACTTGGTATCTATTACGAGCAGTACTTC. Amino acid sequence: CASSQDSRRLGIYYEQYF.